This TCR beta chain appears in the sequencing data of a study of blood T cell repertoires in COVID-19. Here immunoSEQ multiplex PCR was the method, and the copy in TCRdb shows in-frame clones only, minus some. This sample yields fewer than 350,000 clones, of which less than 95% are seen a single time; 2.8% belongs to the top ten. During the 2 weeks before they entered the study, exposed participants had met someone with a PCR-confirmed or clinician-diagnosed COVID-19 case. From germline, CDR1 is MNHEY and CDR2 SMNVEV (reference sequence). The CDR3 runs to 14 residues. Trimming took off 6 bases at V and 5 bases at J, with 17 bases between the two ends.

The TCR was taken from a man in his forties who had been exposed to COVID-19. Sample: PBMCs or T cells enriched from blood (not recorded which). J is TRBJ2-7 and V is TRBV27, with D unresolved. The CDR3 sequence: CASSATKLGHEQYF. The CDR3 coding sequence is TGTGCCAGCAGCGCCACCAAACTGGGCCACGAGCAGTACTTC.